Sequencing of this T cell receptor beta chain was carried out in a study of T cell repertoires in cytomegalovirus infection. As for the study in general: Indications came from public TCR beta signatures; they pointed to CMV infection and to a matching HLA type. Points from the study as a whole: Carriers of CMV and the relevant HLA type were discriminated by public TCR beta frequency. What dominated the ex vivo response were HLA-C-restricted CMV-specific TCR beta clonotypes.

TCRdb processed the reads anew with MiXCR; each CDR3 protein has one entry. The profile covers under 850,000 distinct CDR3 sequences, with under 40% appearing a single time and around 2.8% taken by the ten largest. In this sample, this clonotype turned up a few times. Its specificity is not known. The CDR3 loop spans 14 amino acids. Looked up from germline, CDR1 is MGHRA and CDR2 is YSYEKL. V lost 4 bases and J lost 3, with 12 bases in between. The receptor comes from a human donor in good health (CMV status not recorded). Some clones in this sample may be carry-over from other donors' samples. The sample was PBMCs. The chain couples TRBV4-1 to TRBJ1-1; perhaps TRBD1 as D (6 bases). The chain's CDR3 is CASSPPDRYTEAFF. CDR3 in DNA: TGCGCCAGCAGCCCACCGGACAGATACACTGAAGCTTTCTTT.